The 20 T cell receptor beta chains in this list originate from one sample, sequenced in a study of spatial heterogeneity in lung cancer. Time point here: sample taken at primary tumor resection. One entry per CDR3 protein, called by TCRdb with MiXCR from the 5' RACE reads. The profile shows around 87,000 distinct CDR3 sequences, roughly 12% of them singletons. Here the sequenced sample was PBMCs, taken at surgery. These receptors were collected from a male donor with early-stage non-small cell lung cancer.

This clonotype was found many times. The chain employs TRBV12-3 or TRBV12-4 and TRBJ1-3, with D unresolved. The CDR3 is 15 residues long. Trimming left V 3 bases short and J 0 bases short, with 9 bases between. The CDR3 DNA follows: TGTGCCAGCAGTTTCTACAGAACCTCTGGAAACACCATATATTTT. Translating it yields CASSFYRTSGNTIYF.

This clonotype showed up just a few times. V gene TRBV6-5 combines with J gene TRBJ1-2, with D perhaps matching TRBD1 (5 bases). The CDR3 length is 13 residues. V was clipped by 6 bases and J by 4 bases, with 12 bases between them. Germline assignment: CDR1 MNHEY and CDR2 SVGAGI. CDR3 bases: TGTGCCAGCAGCGACAGCCCGGCCTATGGCTACACCTTC. Amino acid sequence: CASSDSPAYGYTF.

This clonotype was counted at least ten times. V and J are TRBV29-1 and TRBJ1-5; tentative D call: TRBD1 (5 bases). V was shortened by 7 bases and J by 6 bases, with 16 bases between the two germline ends. The CDR3 has 13 amino acids. Germline V CDR1 and CDR2: SQVTM, ANQGSEA. The CDR3 sequence: CSAEWGDGQPQHF. In DNA form, the CDR3 reads TGCAGCGCCGAATGGGGGGATGGTCAGCCCCAGCATTTT.

V and J are TRBV10-3 and TRBJ2-3, with unresolved D. V lost 8 bases, J lost 3 bases, and 9 bases lay in between. This CDR3 is 12 amino acids long. The germline CDR1 and CDR2 sequences are ENHRY and SYGVKD. The CDR3 spells CAIRRGTDTQYF. CDR3 bases: TGTGCCATCCGGCGTGGGACAGATACGCAGTATTTT.

In DNA form, the CDR3 reads TGCAGCGTGGTCAGGGGGCCCTACACCGGGGAGCTGTTTTTT. Translated: CSVVRGPYTGELFF. V and J are TRBV29-1 and TRBJ2-2; 8 bases are a match to TRBD1. Unmatched junction bases numbered 6, after V lost 6 bases and J lost 3 bases. Germline CDR1 reads SQVTM; CDR2 reads ANQGSEA. The CDR3 is 14 amino acids.

The chain recombines TRBV7-2 with TRBJ2-2; D may be TRBD2 (6 bases). This CDR3 is built from 16 residues. The germline V gene has CDR1 SGHTA and CDR2 FQGNSA. Trimming removed 6 bases at V and 7 bases at J, with 21 bases between. CDR3: CASSQNPGLAGGELFF. In nucleotides, the CDR3 is TGTGCCAGCAGTCAAAACCCGGGACTGGCGGGCGGGGAGCTGTTTTTT.

The J gene is TRBJ2-1, the V gene TRBV6-5; maybe TRBD1 (5 bases). Per the germline V gene, CDR1 is MNHEY and CDR2 is SVGAGI. V lost 7 bases and J 6 bases, leaving 7 bases between the germline ends. The CDR3 spans 11 residues. DNA for the CDR3: TGTGCCAGCAAAGGGGTCAATGAGCAGTTCTTC. Translating gives CASKGVNEQFF.

This clonotype showed up just a few times. This sequence joins TRBV12-3 or TRBV12-4 and TRBJ2-3; TRBD2 aligns across 7 bases. CDR3 size: 15 residues. Trimming removed 6 bases from V and 2 bases from J; junction bases left unmatched: 8. This chain's CDR3 is CASRLSGIITDTQYF. Written as DNA, the CDR3 is TGTGCCAGCAGACTAAGCGGGATAATCACAGATACGCAGTATTTT.

This clonotype was seen a handful of times. The chain is built from TRBV11-2 and TRBJ2-7, with 10 nucleotides matching TRBD2. Germline V gene data show CDR1 as SGHAT and CDR2 as FQNNGV. V shed 7 bases and J 4 bases; nucleotides not matched to a gene: 7. The CDR3 consists of 14 residues. CDR3 region: CASTSGGAGYEQYF. The CDR3 DNA is TGTGCCAGCACCAGCGGGGGGGCAGGTTACGAGCAGTACTTC.

The chain has TRBV5-1 and TRBJ2-7; 7 bases match TRBD1. The CDR3 has 13 amino acids. Trimming took 2 bases from V and 7 from J; bases not matched to a gene: 6. Germline assignment: CDR1 SGHRS and CDR2 YFSETQ. The CDR3 sequence: CASSLQGSREQYF. CDR3 nucleotide sequence: TGCGCCAGCAGCTTACAGGGGAGCCGGGAGCAGTACTTC.

The V and J genes are TRBV5-1 and TRBJ1-1; D gene uncertain. V was pared by 5 bases and J by 5 bases, with 7 bases between. The germline V gene encodes CDR1 SGHRS and CDR2 YFSETQ. This CDR3 spans 11 amino acids. In DNA form, the CDR3 reads TGCGCCAGCAGAATGGAAACTGAAGCTTTCTTT. Translating gives CASRMETEAFF.

This CDR3 is CASSYSSSGNTIYF. The CDR3 DNA reads TGTGCCAGCAGTTACTCGAGCTCTGGAAACACCATATATTTT. The chain combines TRBV6-5 with TRBJ1-3; D unresolved. In germline, CDR1 is MNHEY, CDR2 SVGAGI. Between the trimmed V and J ends, which lost 0 bases and 0 bases, there was a span of 3 bases. The CDR3 runs to 14 residues.

This clonotype was observed a handful of times. The rearrangement uses TRBV7-2 and TRBJ2-5; 9 nucleotides agree with TRBD2. The germline CDR1 and CDR2 sequences are SGHTA and FQGNSA. This CDR3 has 18 residues. The junction had 12 bases not matched to a gene; V was cut back by 0 bases and J by 4 bases. The CDR3 reads CASSLAGGGALSSETQYF. CDR3 DNA: TGTGCCAGCAGCTTAGCTGGCGGGGGGGCTCTGTCCTCAGAGACCCAGTACTTC.

The CDR3 DNA reads as TGCAGCGTTGAAAGAGTACGGAATGAGCAGTTCTTC. It translates to CSVERVRNEQFF. V and J are TRBV29-1 and TRBJ2-1; D unresolved. Looked up from germline, CDR1 is SQVTM and CDR2 is ANQGSEA. Trimming removed 2 bases at V and 7 bases at J, with 9 bases between. The CDR3 spans 12 residues.

The table lists this clonotype with a few counts. The V and J genes are TRBV10-3 and TRBJ1-6, with 7 bases lining up with TRBD1. V trimming: 6 bases; J trimming: 6 bases; junction bases outside the gene matches: 5. In germline, CDR1 is ENHRY, CDR2 SYGVKD. CDR3 length: 14 amino acids. CDR3 coding DNA: TGTGCCATCAGGGGACAGAATGGTAATTCACCCCTCCACTTT. Translating it yields CAIRGQNGNSPLHF.

The sample holds a few counts of this clonotype. V usage is TRBV6-5 and J usage is TRBJ1-5; 9 bases match TRBD1. CDR3 length: 15 residues. The junction had 4 bases not matched to a gene; V was cut back by 5 bases and J by 2 bases. Per the germline V gene, CDR1 is MNHEY and CDR2 is SVGAGI. The CDR3 loop is CASSQDRGGNQPQHF. The CDR3 DNA follows: TGTGCCAGCAGTCAGGACAGGGGCGGCAATCAGCCCCAGCATTTT.

The V and J genes are TRBV9 and TRBJ2-3; 8 positions match TRBD2. The germline CDR1 and CDR2 sequences are SGDLS and YYNGEE. There are 15 residues in the CDR3. Trimming cost V 4 bases and J 3 bases; bases outside gene matches: 7. This CDR3 is CASSRLSGMTDTQYF. The DNA for the CDR3 is TGTGCCAGCAGCCGGCTTAGCGGGATGACAGATACGCAGTATTTT.

This clonotype occurred many times. The rearrangement links TRBV7-2 to TRBJ2-3, with D possibly TRBD2 on 6 matching bases. The V gene lost 5 bases and the J gene lost 3 bases, with 18 bases spanning the gap. The CDR3 length is 16 residues. The germline CDR1 and CDR2 sequences are SGHTA and FQGNSA. In DNA, the CDR3 is TGTGCCAGCAGCCCGAAGAAGGGAGGAGGGACAGATACGCAGTATTTT. As protein: CASSPKKGGGTDTQYF.

V is TRBV20-1 and J is TRBJ2-1; 10 bases are a match to TRBD2. V shed 3 bases and J 4 bases; nucleotides not matched to a gene: 15. Germline V lookup: CDR1 DFQATT, CDR2 SNEGSKA (reference sequence). The CDR3 has 18 residues. DNA of the CDR3: TGCAGTGCTAGCCAAGGGACGCCGGGACTAGCGAATTACAATGAGCAGTTCTTC. The encoded protein is CSASQGTPGLANYNEQFF.

V and J are TRBV20-1 and TRBJ2-3; D may match TRBD1 or TRBD2 (7 bases each). CDR3 length: 12 amino acids. Deletions cut 6 bases from V and 6 bases from J, with 13 bases between. Germline lookup yields CDR1 DFQATT and CDR2 SNEGSKA (reference sequence). This CDR3 is CSANRGGDTQYF. The CDR3, as DNA: TGCAGTGCAAACAGGGGAGGGGATACGCAGTATTTT.